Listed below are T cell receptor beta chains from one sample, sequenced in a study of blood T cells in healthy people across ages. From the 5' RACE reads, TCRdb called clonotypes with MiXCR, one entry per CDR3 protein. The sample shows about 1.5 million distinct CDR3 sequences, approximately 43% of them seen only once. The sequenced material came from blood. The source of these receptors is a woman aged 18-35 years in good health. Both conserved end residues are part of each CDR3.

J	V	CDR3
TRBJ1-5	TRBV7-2	CASSLVGGKTVTNQPQHF
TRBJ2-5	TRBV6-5	CASSYSIEGRFETQYF
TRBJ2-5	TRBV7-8	CASKGQTHSYNEQYF
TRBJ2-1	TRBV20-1	CSARDGTTTHPFF
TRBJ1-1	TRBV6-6	CASTPSSVTEAFF
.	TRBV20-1	CSAMRQGETQYF
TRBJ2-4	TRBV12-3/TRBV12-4	CASRGQKNIQYF
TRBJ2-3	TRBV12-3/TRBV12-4	CASSFPPLPDTQYF
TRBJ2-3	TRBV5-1	CASSPDTTSGGTDTQYF
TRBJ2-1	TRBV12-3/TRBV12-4	CASSLGDPSYNEQFF
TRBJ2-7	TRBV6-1	CASSDSGGYEQYF
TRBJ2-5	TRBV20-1	CSAKPIRAAETQYF
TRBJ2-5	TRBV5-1	CASSRGTALSETQYF
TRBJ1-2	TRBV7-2	CASRQGDGYTF
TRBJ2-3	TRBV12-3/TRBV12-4	CASSRTSGGYTDTQYF
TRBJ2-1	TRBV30	CAWKGVDNEQFF
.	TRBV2	CASSKAETQYF
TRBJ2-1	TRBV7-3	CALELAGLYEQFF
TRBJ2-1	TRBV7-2	CASTSWTSEQFF
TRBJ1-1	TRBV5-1	CASSPIGAGSTEAFF
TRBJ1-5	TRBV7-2	CASSLAQGRQPQHF
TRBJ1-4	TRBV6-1	CASSNDRGVEKLFF
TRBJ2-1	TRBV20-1	CSATRQGAGNKQFF
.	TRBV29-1	CSVQGGLAGKYEQYF
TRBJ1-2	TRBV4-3	CASSQDRRGLMGGYTF
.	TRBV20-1	CSATSQGLALNEQYF